These T cell receptor beta chains were read from a single sample in a study of T-cell reconstitution after alpha-beta-depleted transplantation in children. TCRdb passed the PCR reads through MiXCR, listing each CDR3 protein once. The sample includes under 300,000 distinct CDR3 sequences, around 10% seen only once; the top ten take roughly a quarter. The sample in question was peripheral blood, obtained 180 days after TCRalphabeta/CD19-depleted stem cell transplant. All receptors come from a male patient between 2 and 15 years old who had a stem cell transplant for chronic granulomatous disease, so the T cells may come from the graft donor. Both conserved end residues are part of each CDR3. D genes are given only for firm matches. Size is stated for part of the rows, as once, few or many counts, or as a class when the clone is expanded.

size	V	D	J	CDR3	DNA
many	TRBV6-2/TRBV6-3	TRBD1	TRBJ1-1	CASSETGGRTEAFF	TGTGCCAGCAGTGAGACAGGGGGTCGGACTGAAGCTTTCTTT
many	TRBV20-1	NA	TRBJ1-5	CSAANSNQPQHF	TGCAGTGCCGCAAATAGCAATCAGCCCCAGCATTTT
many	TRBV18	TRBD2	TRBJ2-3	CASRPGLAGPTDTQYF	TGTGCCAGCAGGCCGGGACTAGCGGGTCCCACAGATACGCAGTATTTT
many	TRBV6-1	NA	TRBJ2-1	CASSERPLGGYNEQFF	TGTGCCAGCAGTGAACGACCCCTCGGGGGTTACAATGAGCAGTTCTTC
many	TRBV20-1	TRBD2	TRBJ2-7	CSAGLGLYEQYF	TGCAGTGCGGGACTAGGGCTCTACGAGCAGTACTTC
NA	TRBV12-3/TRBV12-4	TRBD1	TRBJ1-2	CASRLGQGYGDTF	TGTGCCAGCAGGTTGGGACAGGGCTATGGCGACACCTTC
many	TRBV20-1	TRBD2	TRBJ2-5	CSAETSGGQETQYF	TGCAGTGCCGAGACTAGCGGGGGCCAAGAGACCCAGTACTTC
many	TRBV19	NA	TRBJ2-6	CASKDGSSGANVLTF	TGTGCCAGTAAGGACGGAAGCTCTGGGGCCAACGTCCTGACTTTC
NA	TRBV19	TRBD2	TRBJ2-1	CASSVSLAGGPYEQFF	TGTGCCAGTAGTGTATCTCTAGCGGGGGGGCCGTATGAGCAGTTCTTC
few	TRBV4-2	TRBD2	TRBJ2-2	CASSQAGLVSGELFF	TGTGCCAGCAGCCAAGCGGGACTAGTTTCCGGGGAGCTGTTTTTT
many	TRBV18	TRBD1	TRBJ2-7	CASSQRQGYEQYF	TGTGCCAGCTCGCAACGACAGGGGTACGAGCAGTACTTC
few	TRBV2	NA	TRBJ1-3	CASFNAGNTIYF	TGTGCCAGCTTCAACGCGGGAAACACCATATATTTT
many	TRBV20-1	NA	TRBJ2-6	CSAREGANVLTF	TGCAGTGCTAGAGAGGGGGCCAACGTCCTGACTTTC
many	TRBV5-1	NA	TRBJ1-1	CASSPRTAHEAFF	TGCGCCAGCAGCCCGAGGACAGCCCATGAAGCTTTCTTT
many	TRBV11-2	TRBD1	TRBJ2-6	CASSLKIKGAKGANVLTF	TGTGCCAGCAGCTTAAAGATAAAGGGGGCAAAAGGGGCCAACGTCCTGACTTTC
many	TRBV28	NA	TRBJ2-1	CASSFRLLASNEQFF	TGTGCCAGCAGTTTTAGGCTTCTAGCTAGTAATGAGCAGTTCTTC
few	TRBV12-3/TRBV12-4	TRBD2	TRBJ2-5	CASSLFPSGSRETQYF	TGTGCCAGCAGTTTATTTCCTAGCGGGAGCAGAGAGACCCAGTACTTC
many	TRBV12-3/TRBV12-4	NA	TRBJ2-5	CASKGGEETQYF	TGTGCCAGCAAGGGGGGGGAAGAGACCCAGTACTTC
many	TRBV12-3/TRBV12-4	NA	TRBJ1-1	CASNHNDSPHWEAFF	TGTGCCAGCAATCACAACGACAGTCCGCATTGGGAAGCTTTCTTT
many	TRBV28	NA	TRBJ2-3	CASSFRGKGATDTQYF	TGTGCCAGCAGTTTCCGCGGGAAGGGTGCAACAGATACGCAGTATTTT
NA	TRBV27	TRBD2	TRBJ2-7	CASSEPTSGRGEQYF	TGTGCCAGCAGTGAGCCGACTAGCGGGAGGGGCGAGCAGTACTTC
many	TRBV7-2	TRBD2	TRBJ2-2	CASSLLAGGPGELFF	TGTGCCAGCAGCCTACTAGCGGGGGGGCCCGGGGAGCTGTTTTTT